This entry describes one T cell receptor beta chain. The CDR3 covers 17 residues. J lost 1 base, V lost 3 bases, and 10 bases had no gene match. Germline CDR1 and CDR2: SGHRS and YFSETQ. The sample comes from a study of control samples from healthy donors and cancer patients. Using immunoSEQ multiplex PCR, the repertoire was profiled, and TCRdb retains in-frame clones only, with some absent. The data contain about 93,000 clones, 88% of them singletons. The sequenced sample was blood. The TCR originated in a woman in her 70s in good health. The chain uses TRBV5-1 and TRBJ1-1, with 9 bases identical to TRBD1. CDR3 bases: TGCGCCAGCAGCTCCACCCGGGACAGGGATAAGAACACTGAAGCTTTCTTT. Its protein is CASSSTRDRDKNTEAFF.